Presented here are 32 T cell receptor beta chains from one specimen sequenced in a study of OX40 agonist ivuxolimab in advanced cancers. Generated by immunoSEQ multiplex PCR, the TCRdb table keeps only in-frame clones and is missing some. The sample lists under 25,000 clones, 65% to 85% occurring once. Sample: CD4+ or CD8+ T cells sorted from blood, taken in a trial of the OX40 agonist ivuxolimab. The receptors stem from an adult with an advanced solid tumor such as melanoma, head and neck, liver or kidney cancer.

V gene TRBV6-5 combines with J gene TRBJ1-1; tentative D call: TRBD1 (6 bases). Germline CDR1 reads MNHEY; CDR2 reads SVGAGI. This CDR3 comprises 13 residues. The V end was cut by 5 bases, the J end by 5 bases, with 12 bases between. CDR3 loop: CASSPQGSTEAFF. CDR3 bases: TGTGCCAGCAGTCCTCAGGGGTCTACTGAAGCTTTCTTT.

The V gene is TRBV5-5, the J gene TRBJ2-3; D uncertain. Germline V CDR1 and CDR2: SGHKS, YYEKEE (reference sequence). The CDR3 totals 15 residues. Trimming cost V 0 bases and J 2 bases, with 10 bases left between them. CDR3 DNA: TGTGCCAGCAGCTTGGGGCTGGCATTCACAGATACGCAGTATTTT. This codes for CASSLGLAFTDTQYF.

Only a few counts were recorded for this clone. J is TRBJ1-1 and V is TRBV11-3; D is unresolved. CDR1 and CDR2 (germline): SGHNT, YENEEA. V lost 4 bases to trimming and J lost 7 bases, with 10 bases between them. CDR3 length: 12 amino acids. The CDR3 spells CASSSGVGEAFF. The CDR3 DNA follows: TGTGCCAGCAGCTCTGGGGTGGGTGAAGCTTTCTTT.

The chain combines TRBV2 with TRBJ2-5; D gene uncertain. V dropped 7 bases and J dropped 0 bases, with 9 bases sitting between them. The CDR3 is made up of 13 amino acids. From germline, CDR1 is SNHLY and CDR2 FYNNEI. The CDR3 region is CASIGQHQETQYF. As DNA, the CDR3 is TGTGCCAGCATCGGGCAGCACCAAGAGACCCAGTACTTC.

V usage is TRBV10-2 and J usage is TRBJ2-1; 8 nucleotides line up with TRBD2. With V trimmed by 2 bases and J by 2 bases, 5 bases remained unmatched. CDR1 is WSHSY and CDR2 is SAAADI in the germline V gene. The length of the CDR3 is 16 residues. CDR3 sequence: CASSEPLADTYNEQFF. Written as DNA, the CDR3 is TGCGCCAGCAGTGAGCCACTAGCGGACACCTACAATGAGCAGTTCTTC.

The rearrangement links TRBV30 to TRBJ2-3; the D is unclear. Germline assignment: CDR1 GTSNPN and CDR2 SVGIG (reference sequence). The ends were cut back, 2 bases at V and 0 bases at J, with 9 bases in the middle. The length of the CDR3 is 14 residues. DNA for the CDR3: TGTGCCTGGAGTCCGCTCTTCAGCACAGATACGCAGTATTTT. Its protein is CAWSPLFSTDTQYF.

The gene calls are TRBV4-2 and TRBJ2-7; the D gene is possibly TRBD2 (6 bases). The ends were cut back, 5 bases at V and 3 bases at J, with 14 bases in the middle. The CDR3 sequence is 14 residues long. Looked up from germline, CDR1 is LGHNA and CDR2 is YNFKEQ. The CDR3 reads CASSLVLGSYEQYF. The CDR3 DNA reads TGTGCCAGCAGCTTGGTACTCGGGAGCTACGAGCAGTACTTC.

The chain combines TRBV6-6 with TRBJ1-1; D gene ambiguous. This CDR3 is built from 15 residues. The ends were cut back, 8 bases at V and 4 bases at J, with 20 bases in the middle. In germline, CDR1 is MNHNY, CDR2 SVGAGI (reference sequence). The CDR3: CASRPGFNKGTEAFF. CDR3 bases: TGTGCCAGCCGTCCGGGTTTCAATAAGGGCACTGAAGCTTTCTTT.

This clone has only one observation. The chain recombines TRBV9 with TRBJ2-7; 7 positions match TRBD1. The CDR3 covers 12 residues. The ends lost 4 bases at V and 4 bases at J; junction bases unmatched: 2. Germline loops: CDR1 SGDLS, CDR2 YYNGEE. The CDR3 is CASSPTGYEQYF. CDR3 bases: TGTGCCAGCAGCCCGACAGGGTACGAGCAGTACTTC.

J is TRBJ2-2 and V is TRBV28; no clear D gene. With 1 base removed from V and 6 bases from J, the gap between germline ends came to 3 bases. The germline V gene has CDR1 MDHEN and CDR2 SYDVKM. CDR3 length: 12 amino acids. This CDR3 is CASSLSAGELFF. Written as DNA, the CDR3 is TGTGCCAGCAGTTTATCGGCCGGGGAGCTGTTTTTT.

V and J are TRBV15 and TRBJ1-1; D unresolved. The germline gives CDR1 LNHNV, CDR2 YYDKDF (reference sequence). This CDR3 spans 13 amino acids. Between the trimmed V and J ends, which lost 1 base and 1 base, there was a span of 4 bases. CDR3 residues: CATSRVENTEAFF. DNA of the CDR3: TGTGCCACCAGCAGAGTGGAGAACACTGAAGCTTTCTTT.

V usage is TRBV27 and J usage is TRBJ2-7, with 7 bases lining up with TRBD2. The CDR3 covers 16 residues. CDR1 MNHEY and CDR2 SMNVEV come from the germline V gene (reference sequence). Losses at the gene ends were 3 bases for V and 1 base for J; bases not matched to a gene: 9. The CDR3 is CASSLSGEGGSYEQYF. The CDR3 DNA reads TGTGCCAGCAGTTTGTCGGGGGAGGGAGGGTCCTACGAGCAGTACTTC.

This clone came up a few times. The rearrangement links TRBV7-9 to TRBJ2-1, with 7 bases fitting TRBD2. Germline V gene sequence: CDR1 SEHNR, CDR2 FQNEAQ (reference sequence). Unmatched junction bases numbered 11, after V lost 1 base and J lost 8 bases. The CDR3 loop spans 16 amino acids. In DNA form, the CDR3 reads TGTGCCAGCAGCTTAGGGGCTGCGGGAGATGTCCATGAGCAGTTCTTC. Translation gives CASSLGAAGDVHEQFF.

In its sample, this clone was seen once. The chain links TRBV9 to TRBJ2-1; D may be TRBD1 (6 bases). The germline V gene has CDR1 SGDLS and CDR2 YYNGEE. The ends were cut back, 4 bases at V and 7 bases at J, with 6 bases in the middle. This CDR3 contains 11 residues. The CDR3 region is CASSTGNEQFF. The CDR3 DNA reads TGTGCCAGCAGCACAGGGAATGAGCAGTTCTTC.

This chain's CDR3 is CASSILKGYEQYF. CDR3 in DNA: TGTGCCAGTAGTATATTGAAAGGGTACGAGCAGTACTTC. V gene TRBV19 combines with J gene TRBJ2-7; D not certain. The germline V gene has CDR1 LNHDA and CDR2 SQIVND (reference sequence). The V and J ends lost 2 bases and 4 bases respectively, with 9 bases between them. The CDR3 has 13 amino acids.

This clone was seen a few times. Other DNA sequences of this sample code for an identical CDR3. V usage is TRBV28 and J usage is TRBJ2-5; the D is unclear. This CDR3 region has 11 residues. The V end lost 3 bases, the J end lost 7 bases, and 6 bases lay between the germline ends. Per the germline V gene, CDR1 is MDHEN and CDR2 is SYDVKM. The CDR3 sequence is CASSFGGTQYF. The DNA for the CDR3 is TGTGCCAGCAGTTTCGGCGGGACCCAGTACTTC.

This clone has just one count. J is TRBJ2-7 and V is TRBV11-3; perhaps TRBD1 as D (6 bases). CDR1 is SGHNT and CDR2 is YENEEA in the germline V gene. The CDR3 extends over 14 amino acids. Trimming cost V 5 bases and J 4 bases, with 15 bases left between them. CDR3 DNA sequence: TGTGCCAGCAGCGTCAGGGGACAAGGATACGAGCAGTACTTC. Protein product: CASSVRGQGYEQYF.

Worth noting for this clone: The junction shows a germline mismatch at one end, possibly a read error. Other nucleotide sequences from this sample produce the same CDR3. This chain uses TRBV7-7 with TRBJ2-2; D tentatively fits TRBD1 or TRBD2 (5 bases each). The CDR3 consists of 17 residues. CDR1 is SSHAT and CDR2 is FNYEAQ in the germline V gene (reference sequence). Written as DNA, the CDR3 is TGTGCCAGCAGCTTAAATCTCGGCAGGGCGGGTGCCGGGGAACTGTTTTTT. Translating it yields CASSLNLGRAGAGELFF.

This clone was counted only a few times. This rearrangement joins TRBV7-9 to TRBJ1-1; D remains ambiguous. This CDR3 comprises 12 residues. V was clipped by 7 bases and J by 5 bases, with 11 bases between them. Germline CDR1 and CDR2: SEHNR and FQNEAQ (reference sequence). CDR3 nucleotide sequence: TGTGCCAGCACCGAAGGGTGGACTGAAGCTTTCTTT. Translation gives CASTEGWTEAFF.

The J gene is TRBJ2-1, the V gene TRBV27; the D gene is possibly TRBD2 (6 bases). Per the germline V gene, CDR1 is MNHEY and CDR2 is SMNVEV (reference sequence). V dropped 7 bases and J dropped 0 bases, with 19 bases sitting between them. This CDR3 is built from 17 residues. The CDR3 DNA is TGTGCCAGCACCGAAACATGGTCCGGGAGCTCCTACAATGAGCAGTTCTTC. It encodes CASTETWSGSSYNEQFF.

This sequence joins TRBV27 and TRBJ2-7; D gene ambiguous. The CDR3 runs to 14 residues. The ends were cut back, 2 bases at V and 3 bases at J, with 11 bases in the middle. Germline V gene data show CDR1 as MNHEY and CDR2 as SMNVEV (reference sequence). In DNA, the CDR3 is TGTGCCAGCAGTTTACAGGCCACTTACTACGAGCAGTACTTC. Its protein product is CASSLQATYYEQYF.

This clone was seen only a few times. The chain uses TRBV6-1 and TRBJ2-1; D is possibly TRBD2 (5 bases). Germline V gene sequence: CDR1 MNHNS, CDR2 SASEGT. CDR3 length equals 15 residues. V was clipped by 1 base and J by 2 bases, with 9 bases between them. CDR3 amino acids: CASSEETGTYNEQFF. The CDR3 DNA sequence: TGTGCCAGCAGTGAAGAAACGGGAACCTACAATGAGCAGTTCTTC.

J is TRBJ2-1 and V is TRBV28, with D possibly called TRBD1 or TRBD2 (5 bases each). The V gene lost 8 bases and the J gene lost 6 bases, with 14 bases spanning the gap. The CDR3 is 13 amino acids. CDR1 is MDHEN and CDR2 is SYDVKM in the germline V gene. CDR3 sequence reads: CASRPRAGNEQFF. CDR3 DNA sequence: TGTGCCAGCCGTCCCAGGGCGGGCAATGAGCAGTTCTTC.

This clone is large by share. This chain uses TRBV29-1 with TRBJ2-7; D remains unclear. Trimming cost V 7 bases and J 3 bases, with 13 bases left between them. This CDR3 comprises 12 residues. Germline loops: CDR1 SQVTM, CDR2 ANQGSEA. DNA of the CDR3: TGCAGCGCATCTGGAAAGAGCTACGAGCAGTACTTC. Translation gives CSASGKSYEQYF.

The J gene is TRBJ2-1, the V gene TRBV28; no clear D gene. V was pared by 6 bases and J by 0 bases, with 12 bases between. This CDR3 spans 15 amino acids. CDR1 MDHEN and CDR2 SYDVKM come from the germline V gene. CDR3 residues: CASSRALSSYNEQFF. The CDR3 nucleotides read TGTGCCAGCAGCCGAGCGTTGAGCTCCTACAATGAGCAGTTCTTC.

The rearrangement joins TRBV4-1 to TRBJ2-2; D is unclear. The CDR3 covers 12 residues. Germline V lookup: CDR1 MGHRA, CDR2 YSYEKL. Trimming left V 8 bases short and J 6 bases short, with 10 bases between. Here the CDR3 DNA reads TGCGCCAGCCAAATGGGTGCCGGGGAGCTGTTTTTT. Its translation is CASQMGAGELFF.

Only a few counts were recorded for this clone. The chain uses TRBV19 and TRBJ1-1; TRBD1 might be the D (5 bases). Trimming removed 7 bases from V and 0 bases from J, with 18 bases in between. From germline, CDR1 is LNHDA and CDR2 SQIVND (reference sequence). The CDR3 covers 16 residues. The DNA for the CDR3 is TGTGCCAGTACCATGGGCAGGGAGCCGATGAACACTGAAGCTTTCTTT. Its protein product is CASTMGREPMNTEAFF.

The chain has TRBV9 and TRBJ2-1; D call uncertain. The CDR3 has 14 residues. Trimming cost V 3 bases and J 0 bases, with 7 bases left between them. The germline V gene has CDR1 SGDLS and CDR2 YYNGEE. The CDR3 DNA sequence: TGTGCCAGCAGCGGGCCGAGCTCCTACAATGAGCAGTTCTTC. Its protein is CASSGPSSYNEQFF.

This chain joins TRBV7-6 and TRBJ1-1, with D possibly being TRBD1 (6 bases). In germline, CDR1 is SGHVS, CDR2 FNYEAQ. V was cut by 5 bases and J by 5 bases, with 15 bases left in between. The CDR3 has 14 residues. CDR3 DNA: TGTGCCAGCAGCCCCGTGCAGGGGTTAACTGAAGCTTTCTTT. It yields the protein CASSPVQGLTEAFF.

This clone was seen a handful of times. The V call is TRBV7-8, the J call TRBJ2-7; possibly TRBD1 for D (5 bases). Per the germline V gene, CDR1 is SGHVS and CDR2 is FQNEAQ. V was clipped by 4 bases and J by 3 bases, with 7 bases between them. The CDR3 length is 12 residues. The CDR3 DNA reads TGTGCCAGCAGCTACGACAGCTACGAGCAGTACTTC. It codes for CASSYDSYEQYF. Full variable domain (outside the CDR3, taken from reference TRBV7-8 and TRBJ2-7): GAGVSQSPRYKVAKRGQDVALRCDPISGHVSLFWYQQALGQGPEFLTYFQNEAQLDKSGLPSDRFFAERPEGSVSTLKIQRTQQEDSAVYLCASSYDSYEQYFGPGTRLTVT.

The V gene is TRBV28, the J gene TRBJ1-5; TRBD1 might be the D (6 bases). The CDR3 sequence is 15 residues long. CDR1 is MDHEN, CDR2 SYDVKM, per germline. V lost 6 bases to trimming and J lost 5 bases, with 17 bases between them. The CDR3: CASSMGWGADQPQHF. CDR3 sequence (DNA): TGTGCCAGCAGCATGGGTTGGGGGGCCGATCAGCCCCAGCATTTT.

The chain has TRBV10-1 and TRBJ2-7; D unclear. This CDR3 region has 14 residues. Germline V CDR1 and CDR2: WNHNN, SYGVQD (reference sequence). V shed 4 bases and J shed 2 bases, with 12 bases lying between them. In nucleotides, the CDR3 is TGCGCCAGCAGTGGCAACGGATTTCCCTACGAGCAGTACTTC. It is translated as CASSGNGFPYEQYF.